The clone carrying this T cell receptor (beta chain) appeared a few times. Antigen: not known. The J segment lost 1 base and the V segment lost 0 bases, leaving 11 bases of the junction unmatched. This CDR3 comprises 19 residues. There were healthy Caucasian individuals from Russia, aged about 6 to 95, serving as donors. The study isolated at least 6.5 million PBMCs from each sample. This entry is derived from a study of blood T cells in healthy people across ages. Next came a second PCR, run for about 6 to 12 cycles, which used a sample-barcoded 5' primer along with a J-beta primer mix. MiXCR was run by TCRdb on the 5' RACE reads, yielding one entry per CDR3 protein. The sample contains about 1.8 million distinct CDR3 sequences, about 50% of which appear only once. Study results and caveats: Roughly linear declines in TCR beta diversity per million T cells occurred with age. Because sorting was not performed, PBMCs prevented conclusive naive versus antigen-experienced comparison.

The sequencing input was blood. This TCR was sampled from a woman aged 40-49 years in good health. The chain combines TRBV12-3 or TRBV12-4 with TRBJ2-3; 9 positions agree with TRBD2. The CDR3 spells CASSLASGGRVPGTDTQYF. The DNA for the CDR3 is TGTGCCAGCAGTTTAGCTAGCGGGGGCCGAGTCCCTGGCACAGATACGCAGTATTTT.